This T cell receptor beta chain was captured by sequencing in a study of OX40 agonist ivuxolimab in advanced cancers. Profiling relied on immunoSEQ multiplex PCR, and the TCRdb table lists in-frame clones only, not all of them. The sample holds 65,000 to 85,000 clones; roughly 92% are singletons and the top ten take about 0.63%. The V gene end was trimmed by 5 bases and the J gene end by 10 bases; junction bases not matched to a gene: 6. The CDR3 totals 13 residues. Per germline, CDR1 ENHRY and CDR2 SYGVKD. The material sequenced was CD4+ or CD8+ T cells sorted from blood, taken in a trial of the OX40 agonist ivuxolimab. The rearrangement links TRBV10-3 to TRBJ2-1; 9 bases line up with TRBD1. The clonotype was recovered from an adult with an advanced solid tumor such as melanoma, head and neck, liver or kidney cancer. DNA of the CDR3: TGTGCCATCAGTACAGGGGGCCCTGGGGAGCAGTTCTTC. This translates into CAISTGGPGEQFF.